These 12 T cell receptor beta chains were all obtained from the same sample, sequenced in a study of CD8+ T cells in alopecia areata. Indicated treatment: oral pan-JAK inhibitor, 5-10 mg twice daily. In each case, RNA was isolated and then reverse transcribed into cDNA as the sequencing template. Clones were read by immunoSEQ multiplex PCR, and TCRdb kept only the in-frame ones, dropping some. Of 150,000 to 200,000 clones listed, roughly 60% are singletons. The specimen comprised CD4+ T cells sorted from blood, sampled between weeks 47 and 50, from a patient treated with tofacitinib. Receptors originate from a human donor with alopecia areata.

The chain couples TRBV9 to TRBJ1-1; 7 nucleotides line up with TRBD1. With 3 bases clipped from V and 7 bases from J, the junction kept 9 bases outside the gene matches. The CDR3 runs 14 residues. Germline lookup yields CDR1 SGDLS and CDR2 YYNGEE. The CDR3 coding sequence is TGTGCCAGCAGCGCCGCAGGGGGTGAATTTGAAGCTTTCTTT. It encodes CASSAAGGEFEAFF.

V is TRBV30 and J is TRBJ1-4; TRBD1 is a possible D gene (6 bases). Trimming cost V 3 bases and J 11 bases, with 28 bases left between them. The CDR3 totals 17 residues. Looked up from germline, CDR1 is GTSNPN and CDR2 is SVGIG (reference sequence). CDR3 sequence: CAWRHGPIVGGLGKLFF. The CDR3 DNA is TGTGCCTGGAGACACGGCCCGATCGTGGGGGGCCTAGGGAAACTGTTTTTT.

This chain connects TRBV29-1 to TRBJ1-1, with 7 bases lining up with TRBD1. CDR3 size: 13 residues. Per the germline V gene, CDR1 is SQVTM and CDR2 is ANQGSEA. The junction had 12 bases not matched to a gene; V was cut back by 5 bases and J by 9 bases. CDR3 loop: CSVTDRATPKAFF. CDR3 nucleotide sequence: TGCAGCGTTACCGACAGGGCGACTCCCAAAGCTTTCTTT.

This clone has only a few counts. The chain joins TRBV30 to TRBJ1-1, with D uncertain. Germline CDR1 reads GTSNPN; CDR2 reads SVGIG (reference sequence). This CDR3 contains 13 residues. V was shortened by 3 bases and J by 1 base, with 9 bases between the two germline ends. In nucleotides, the CDR3 is TGTGCCTGGAGCCGAGCGGCGAACACTGAAGCTTTCTTT. This sequence encodes CAWSRAANTEAFF.

The chain recombines TRBV7-9 with TRBJ2-1; D is ambiguous. The germline CDR1 and CDR2 sequences are SEHNR and FQNEAQ (reference sequence). This CDR3 spans 11 amino acids. Trimming took off 3 bases at V and 7 bases at J, with 4 bases between the two ends. The CDR3 bases are TGTGCCAGCAGCTTCCGGAATGAGCAGTTCTTC. Amino acids: CASSFRNEQFF.

Only one count was recorded for this clone. The CDR3 is CASSLDLGHANTGELFF. CDR3 coding DNA: TGTGCCAGCAGCTTAGATCTAGGGCACGCGAACACCGGGGAGCTGTTTTTT. J is TRBJ2-2 and V is TRBV11-3; D gene unclear. The germline gives CDR1 SGHNT, CDR2 YENEEA. V lost 0 bases and J 0 bases, leaving 11 bases between the germline ends. The CDR3 is 17 residues long.

The V call is TRBV29-1, the J call TRBJ2-7, with TRBD1 identical over 12 bases. The CDR3 consists of 13 residues. Germline lookup yields CDR1 SQVTM and CDR2 ANQGSEA. Germline trimming cut 7 bases from V and 9 bases from J; bases unmatched to any gene: 10. The CDR3 here is CSAIPGQGAVQYF. The CDR3 DNA reads TGCAGCGCAATCCCGGGACAGGGGGCCGTGCAGTACTTC.

This rearrangement joins TRBV30 to TRBJ1-2; D may be TRBD1 (5 bases). The CDR3 consists of 12 residues. Germline CDR1 is GTSNPN and CDR2 is SVGIG (reference sequence). Trimming cost V 5 bases and J 4 bases, with 11 bases left between them. The chain's CDR3 is CAWGAGTYGYTF. Written as DNA, the CDR3 is TGTGCCTGGGGAGCGGGGACCTATGGCTACACCTTC.

CDR3 sequence (DNA): TGTGCCAGCAGCGCCGGGACTGAGATTCAGTACTTC. It translates to CASSAGTEIQYF. The chain employs TRBV5-6 and TRBJ2-4; possibly TRBD2 for D (6 bases). Per germline, CDR1 SGHDT and CDR2 YYEEEE. V shed 4 bases and J shed 10 bases, with 12 bases lying between them. The CDR3 totals 12 residues.

CDR3 amino acids: CSVGTGDGIQYF. The DNA of the CDR3 is TGCAGCGTAGGGACAGGGGACGGCATTCAGTACTTC. The rearrangement joins TRBV29-1 to TRBJ2-4, with 10 bases lining up with TRBD1. V dropped 6 bases and J dropped 9; count of bases not matched to a gene: 5. Germline CDR1 reads SQVTM; CDR2 reads ANQGSEA. This CDR3 has 12 residues.

The chain employs TRBV29-1 and TRBJ2-5; tentatively, D is TRBD1 or TRBD2 (5 bases each). The germline V and J ends were trimmed by 8 bases and 2 bases, with 12 bases remaining between them. Germline V gene sequence: CDR1 SQVTM, CDR2 ANQGSEA. The CDR3 is made up of 12 amino acids. The CDR3 bases are TGCAGCCTTCGGGACGGTCAAGAGACCCAGTACTTC. Protein sequence: CSLRDGQETQYF.

The V call is TRBV15, the J call TRBJ2-4; 9 nucleotides line up with TRBD1. With 0 bases clipped from V and 4 bases from J, the junction kept 4 bases outside the gene matches. The CDR3 contains 16 residues. Germline loops: CDR1 LNHNV, CDR2 YYDKDF (reference sequence). The CDR3 sequence is CATSRERTGAKNIQYF. The DNA of the CDR3 is TGTGCCACCAGCAGAGAGAGGACAGGGGCTAAAAACATTCAGTACTTC.